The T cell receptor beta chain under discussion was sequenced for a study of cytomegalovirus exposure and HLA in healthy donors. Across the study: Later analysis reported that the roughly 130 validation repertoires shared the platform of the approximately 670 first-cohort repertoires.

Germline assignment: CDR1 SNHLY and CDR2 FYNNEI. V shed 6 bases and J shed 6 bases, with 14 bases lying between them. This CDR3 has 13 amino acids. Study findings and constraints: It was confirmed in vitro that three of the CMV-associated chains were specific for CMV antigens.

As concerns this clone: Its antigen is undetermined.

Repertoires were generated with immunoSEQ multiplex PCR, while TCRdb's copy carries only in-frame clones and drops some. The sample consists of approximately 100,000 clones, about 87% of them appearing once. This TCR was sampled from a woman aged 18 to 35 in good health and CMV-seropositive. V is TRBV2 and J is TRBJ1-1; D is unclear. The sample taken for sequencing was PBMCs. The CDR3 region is CASRLTPAAEAFF. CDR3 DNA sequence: TGTGCCAGCAGATTGACCCCAGCGGCTGAAGCTTTCTTT.